Below, 24 T cell receptor beta chains from the same sample are listed, as sequenced in a study of chemoradiotherapy in HPV16-positive cancers. Method: immunoSEQ multiplex PCR; TCRdb's copy keeps in-frame clones and lacks some. This table has 25,000 to 35,000 clones, about 87% appearing once. The sample in question was blood, obtained from a patient who underwent chemoradiotherapy. These receptor sequences come from a human donor with HPV-associated anogenital cancer.

The CDR3 is CASSRTGESHEQFF. The CDR3 bases are TGCGCCAGCAGTCGGACAGGGGAATCCCATGAGCAGTTCTTC. The rearrangement uses TRBV5-1 and TRBJ2-1; TRBD1 matches at 9 bases. Looked up from germline, CDR1 is SGHRS and CDR2 is YFSETQ. After removal of 5 bases from V and 8 bases from J, the junction contained 8 bases not matched to a gene. This CDR3 region has 14 residues.

J is TRBJ1-1 and V is TRBV9; D not certain. CDR3 length equals 13 residues. CDR1 is SGDLS and CDR2 is YYNGEE in the germline V gene. Trimming removed 1 base from V and 0 bases from J, with 4 bases in between. Here the CDR3 DNA reads TGTGCCAGCAGCGTACGAATGAACACTGAAGCTTTCTTT. Amino acids: CASSVRMNTEAFF.

V and J are TRBV15 and TRBJ1-3, with D perhaps matching TRBD1 (5 bases). Trimming took off 0 bases at V and 4 bases at J, with 10 bases between the two ends. The CDR3 has 15 amino acids. CDR1 and CDR2 (germline): LNHNV, YYDKDF (reference sequence). For the CDR3, the DNA is TGTGCCACCAGCAGAGATTGGGGACGCGGAAACACCATATATTTT. This sequence encodes CATSRDWGRGNTIYF. The whole variable domain, filled in from reference TRBV15 and TRBJ1-3, reads DAMVIQNPRYQVTQFGKPVTLSCSQTLNHNVMYWYQQKSSQAPKLLFHYYDKDFNNEADTPDNFQSRRPNTSFCFLDIRSPGLGDTAMYLCATSRDWGRGNTIYFGEGSWLTVV.

This rearrangement joins TRBV30 to TRBJ1-3, with TRBD1 as a possible D gene (5 bases). From germline, CDR1 is GTSNPN and CDR2 SVGIG (reference sequence). The CDR3 has 16 amino acids. The ends were cut back, 0 bases at V and 4 bases at J, with 16 bases in the middle. DNA for the CDR3: TGTGCCTGGAGTGTTAGTCGCCCAGGGTTAGGAAACACCATATATTTT. This gives the protein CAWSVSRPGLGNTIYF.

The chain uses TRBV19 and TRBJ2-3; 10 bases map to TRBD2. V was pared by 2 bases and J by 5 bases, with 1 base of the junction left unmatched. The CDR3 contains 14 residues. Germline CDR1 is LNHDA and CDR2 is SQIVND (reference sequence). For the CDR3, the DNA is TGTGCCAGTAGTATACTAGCGGGAGTAGATACGCAGTATTTT. Translated: CASSILAGVDTQYF.

This sequence joins TRBV15 and TRBJ1-2; D gene unclear. The CDR3 spans 12 residues. Trimming pared 0 bases from V and 4 bases from J, leaving 3 bases between. Germline assignment: CDR1 LNHNV and CDR2 YYDKDF (reference sequence). CDR3 protein: CATSRESYGYTF. The DNA for the CDR3 is TGTGCCACCAGCAGAGAAAGCTATGGCTACACCTTC.

The chain is built from TRBV19 and TRBJ2-2; D ambiguous. Trimming shortened V by 3 bases and J by 5 bases, and 7 bases separated the two germline ends. CDR3 length: 13 amino acids. Germline CDR1 reads LNHDA; CDR2 reads SQIVND (reference sequence). The CDR3 sequence: CASSIQITGELFF. CDR3 bases: TGTGCCAGTAGTATTCAGATAACCGGGGAGCTGTTTTTT.

This clone was seen a handful of times. The chain carries TRBV5-1 and TRBJ1-1; TRBD1 agrees at 8 bases. The CDR3 covers 14 residues. The germline V gene has CDR1 SGHRS and CDR2 YFSETQ. V dropped 4 bases and J dropped 5; count of bases not matched to a gene: 7. The DNA for the CDR3 is TGCGCCAGCAGCCGGACAGGGCAGGGGACTGAAGCTTTCTTT. It translates to CASSRTGQGTEAFF.

This clone has only a few counts. This chain joins TRBV4-1 and TRBJ2-7; possible D gene TRBD1, 6 bases. This CDR3 has 17 residues. Germline V CDR1 and CDR2: MGHRA, YSYEKL. Trimming removed 3 bases at V and 7 bases at J, with 25 bases between. The CDR3 here is CASSQALSSTGFEEQYF. CDR3 nucleotide sequence: TGCGCCAGCAGCCAGGCCCTAAGTTCGACAGGTTTCGAGGAGCAGTACTTC.

This chain uses TRBV7-9 with TRBJ2-2; tentative D call: TRBD2 (6 bases). From germline, CDR1 is SEHNR and CDR2 FQNEAQ (reference sequence). Between the trimmed V and J ends, which lost 5 bases and 3 bases, there was a span of 13 bases. The CDR3 has 15 residues. DNA of the CDR3: TGTGCCAGCAGCCAACGGGACTCATACACCGGGGAGCTGTTTTTT. Residues: CASSQRDSYTGELFF.

The chain links TRBV19 to TRBJ1-1; D is perhaps TRBD1 (5 bases). CDR3 length equals 13 residues. Deletions cut 5 bases from V and 3 bases from J, with 10 bases between. Germline CDR1 reads LNHDA; CDR2 reads SQIVND (reference sequence). CDR3 residues: CASSLVGDTEAFF. The CDR3 coding sequence is TGTGCCAGTAGTCTGGTGGGGGACACTGAAGCTTTCTTT.

The chain recombines TRBV6-4 with TRBJ2-1; 12 bases map to TRBD1. The V gene's germline CDR1 is MRHNA and CDR2 SNTAGT. The CDR3 length is 19 residues. Losses at the gene ends were 6 bases for V and 0 bases for J; bases not matched to a gene: 12. CDR3 in DNA: TGTGCCAGCAGCCCGGGACAGGGGGCGATTTTCTACTCCTACAATGAGCAGTTCTTC. It encodes CASSPGQGAIFYSYNEQFF.

The V call is TRBV27, the J call TRBJ1-2, with a weak D call TRBD1 (6 bases). Germline assignment: CDR1 MNHEY and CDR2 SMNVEV (reference sequence). The CDR3 sequence is 16 residues long. Trimming stripped 3 bases from V and 3 bases from J, with 17 bases between. CDR3 nucleotide sequence: TGTGCCAGCAGTTTGTCGCTGGGGCAGGGGCACTATGGCTACACCTTC. Its protein product is CASSLSLGQGHYGYTF.

The chain joins TRBV6-4 to TRBJ2-3, with D tentatively TRBD2 (7 bases). CDR3 length equals 15 residues. Trimming took off 5 bases at V and 2 bases at J, with 14 bases between the two ends. Per the germline V gene, CDR1 is MRHNA and CDR2 is SNTAGT. The CDR3 nucleotides read TGTGCCAGCAGTCCGGGCGGGGGCAACACAGATACGCAGTATTTT. This gives the protein CASSPGGGNTDTQYF.

The genes are TRBV30 and TRBJ1-1, with TRBD1 identical over 8 bases. The CDR3 runs to 13 residues. The ends lost 1 base at V and 10 bases at J; junction bases unmatched: 8. CDR1 and CDR2 (germline): GTSNPN, SVGIG (reference sequence). The DNA for the CDR3 is TGTGCCTGGAGTGGGGGGGGCGGGACAGGAGCTTTCTTT. Amino acid sequence: CAWSGGGGTGAFF.

The chain joins TRBV11-3 to TRBJ1-1; D is possibly TRBD1 (6 bases). Germline V gene lookup returns CDR1 SGHNT and CDR2 YENEEA. The CDR3 contains 14 residues. V lost 5 bases to trimming and J lost 4 bases, with 14 bases between them. The CDR3 sequence is CASSLRGQTTEAFF. As DNA, the CDR3 is TGTGCCAGCAGCCTCCGGGGGCAGACCACTGAAGCTTTCTTT.

V and J are TRBV6-6 and TRBJ1-1; TRBD1 matches 7 bases. V lost 4 bases to trimming and J lost 3 bases; unmatched junction nucleotides: 8. The CDR3 is made up of 15 amino acids. Germline CDR1 is MNHNY and CDR2 is SVGAGI (reference sequence). CDR3 coding DNA: TGTGCCAGCAGTTTGACAGGGATGCCTGACACTGAAGCTTTCTTT. As protein: CASSLTGMPDTEAFF.

V usage is TRBV4-1 and J usage is TRBJ1-1; 8 bases line up with TRBD1. Trimming at V came to 6 bases and at J to 0 bases, leaving 6 bases not matched to a gene. The CDR3 has 15 residues. Per germline, CDR1 MGHRA and CDR2 YSYEKL. The CDR3 loop reads CASRPSDRVNTEAFF. DNA for the CDR3: TGCGCCAGCAGGCCCTCGGACAGGGTGAACACTGAAGCTTTCTTT.

The chain uses TRBV5-4 and TRBJ2-2, with 9 bases matching TRBD2. V shed 6 bases and J 0 bases; nucleotides not matched to a gene: 3. Germline CDR1 SGHNT, CDR2 YYREEE (reference sequence). The CDR3 sequence is 15 residues long. CDR3 region: CASTLAGTNTGELFF. CDR3 coding DNA: TGTGCCAGCACCCTAGCGGGGACGAACACCGGGGAGCTGTTTTTT. Full variable domain (outside the CDR3, taken from reference TRBV5-4 and TRBJ2-2): ETGVTQSPTHLIKTRGQQVTLRCSSQSGHNTVSWYQQALGQGPQFIFQYYREEENGRGNFPPRFSGLQFPNYSSELNVNALELDDSALYLCASTLAGTNTGELFFGEGSRLTVL.

The chain uses TRBV9 and TRBJ1-2, with D unclear. The CDR3 runs 14 residues. V was pared by 0 bases and J by 1 base, with 7 bases between. Looked up from germline, CDR1 is SGDLS and CDR2 is YYNGEE. The CDR3 bases are TGTGCCAGCAGCGTAGGTACGGTTAACTATGGCTACACCTTC. Translation: CASSVGTVNYGYTF.

V usage is TRBV7-3 and J usage is TRBJ2-3; D is possibly TRBD2 (5 bases). The germline V gene has CDR1 SGHTA and CDR2 FQGTGA. CDR3 length equals 16 residues. V gave up 5 bases and J gave up 2 bases, with 17 bases separating them. CDR3 sequence reads: CASSKSRDPFTDTQYF. The CDR3 DNA reads TGTGCCAGCAGCAAATCCCGGGATCCCTTCACAGATACGCAGTATTTT. Using reference TRBV7-3 and TRBJ2-3 for the parts outside the CDR3, the full variable domain is GAGVSQTPSNKVTEKGKYVELRCDPISGHTALYWYRQSLGQGPEFLIYFQGTGAADDSGLPNDRFFAVRPEGSVSTLKIQRTERGDSAVYLCASSKSRDPFTDTQYFGPGTRLTVL.

This chain connects TRBV10-3 to TRBJ1-5, with no clear D. V was clipped by 4 bases and J by 1 base, with 11 bases between them. Germline CDR1 and CDR2: ENHRY and SYGVKD. The CDR3 loop spans 15 amino acids. The CDR3 coding sequence is TGTGCCATCAGTGGGGGTAGGGAGAGCAATCAGCCCCAGCATTTT. Protein sequence: CAISGGRESNQPQHF.

The rearrangement joins TRBV28 to TRBJ1-4, with D tentatively TRBD1 (5 bases). Trimming took off 2 bases at V and 0 bases at J, with 16 bases between the two ends. The CDR3 spans 18 residues. Germline V gene data show CDR1 as MDHEN and CDR2 as SYDVKM. The CDR3 loop reads CASSLPLRGRATNEKLFF. Written as DNA, the CDR3 is TGTGCCAGCAGTTTACCTCTCCGGGGCCGCGCAACTAATGAAAAACTGTTTTTT.

On this clone itself: The CDR3 does not close with the conserved phenylalanine or tryptophan, likely indicating a read error. The rearrangement uses TRBV2 and TRBJ1-5; D gene unclear. Germline CDR1 is SNHLY and CDR2 is FYNNEI. Deletions cut 8 bases from V and 2 bases from J, with 13 bases between. The CDR3 has 14 amino acids. The CDR3 DNA follows: TGTGCCAGCTCGGTGGGTAGGCGCAATCAGCCCCAGCATCTT. It codes for CASSVGRRNQPQHL.